Reported below is one TCR beta chain. Antigen specificity is unknown. These data are taken from a study of CD8+ T cells in alopecia areata. General study points: Against the mouse data, patients shared TCRs less clearly, possibly for HLA reasons. Sequencing of scalp samples also captures resident alphabeta T cells of normal skin.

Extraction and reverse transcription of RNA yielded cDNA as the sequencing template. The protocol was immunoSEQ multiplex PCR, while the TCRdb copy is restricted to in-frame clones and leaves out a portion. The sample contains roughly 100,000 clones, around 50% of which appear only once. Trimming removed 0 bases from V and 5 bases from J; junction bases left unmatched: 7. The CDR3 length is 16 residues. The V call is TRBV23-1, the J call TRBJ1-2; TRBD1 aligns across 9 bases. TRBV23-1 is assigned to the ORF class and has an uncertain function. The source is a human donor in good health. Sequenced sample: CD4+ T cells sorted from blood. The CDR3 here is CASSQSRGQGGYGYTF. For the CDR3, the DNA is TGCGCCAGCAGTCAATCGCGGGGACAGGGAGGATATGGCTACACCTTC.